The 10 T cell receptor beta chains in this list originate from one sample, sequenced in a study of shared clonotypes between healthy human individuals. The table came from immunoSEQ multiplex PCR; TCRdb's copy has only in-frame clones and leaves some out. The top ten hold 0.5% to 0.65% of the sample, which has 1 million to 1.3 million clones, about four fifths seen once. Input material: memory CD4+ T cells from PBMCs. As for subset: CD45RA-negative fraction. These receptors all stem from a man between 18 and 35 years old in good health. Some clones in this sample may be carry-over from other donors' samples.

The chain combines TRBV9 with TRBJ2-1; 8 bases line up with TRBD2. The CDR3 extends over 13 amino acids. From germline, CDR1 is SGDLS and CDR2 YYNGEE. Trimming took 2 bases from V and 8 from J; bases not matched to a gene: 3. CDR3 bases: TGTGCCAGCAGCGTTAGCGGGAAGGATGAGCAGTTCTTC. Translation gives CASSVSGKDEQFF.

The table lists this clone with a count of one. The chain couples TRBV4-3 to TRBJ1-2; maybe TRBD1 (5 bases). Germline V gives CDR1 LGHNA, CDR2 YSLEER. There are 14 residues in the CDR3. V shed 0 bases and J shed 4 bases, with 9 bases lying between them. The CDR3 DNA follows: TGCGCCAGCAGCCAAGAATCAGGGACCTATGGCTACACCTTC. Encoded protein: CASSQESGTYGYTF.

This clone was observed a few times. The J gene is TRBJ2-6, the V gene TRBV2; either TRBD1 or TRBD2 may fit D (5 bases each). Trimming left V 11 bases short and J 4 bases short, with 12 bases between. The length of the CDR3 is 13 residues. CDR1 and CDR2 from the germline V gene are SNHLY and FYNNEI. This CDR3 reads CAGQGAGANVLTF. The CDR3 DNA reads TGTGCCGGCCAGGGAGCAGGGGCCAACGTCCTGACTTTC.

This clone was seen at least ten times. Other nucleotide sequences from this sample produce the same CDR3. The chain links TRBV28 to TRBJ2-5; 8 bases are shared with TRBD1. The CDR3 runs to 14 residues. Germline CDR1 is MDHEN and CDR2 is SYDVKM. J lost 4 bases, V lost 8 bases, and 9 bases had no gene match. Written as DNA, the CDR3 is TGTGCCAGCCGGACAGGGCTGCACCCAGAGACCCAGTACTTC. Protein sequence: CASRTGLHPETQYF.

This rearrangement joins TRBV6-6 to TRBJ2-1, with 9 bases identical to TRBD2. Trimming removed 6 bases from V and 4 bases from J; junction bases left unmatched: 4. From germline, CDR1 is MNHNY and CDR2 SVGAGI (reference sequence). CDR3 length equals 14 residues. The CDR3 nucleotides read TGTGCCAGCAGGCTAGCGGGACCTTACAATGAGCAGTTCTTC. Translation gives CASRLAGPYNEQFF.

The V and J genes are TRBV9 and TRBJ2-2; D possibly corresponds to TRBD1 (5 bases). This CDR3 has 16 residues. The germline gives CDR1 SGDLS, CDR2 YYNGEE. Deletions cut 0 bases from V and 7 bases from J, with 16 bases between. The CDR3 loop is CASSVATPGPGGELFF. For the CDR3, the DNA is TGTGCCAGCAGCGTAGCTACGCCAGGGCCTGGCGGGGAGCTGTTTTTT.

The gene calls are TRBV5-1 and TRBJ2-3; TRBD1 is a possible D gene (5 bases). The CDR3 sequence is 14 residues long. The germline V gene has CDR1 SGHRS and CDR2 YFSETQ. The V gene lost 4 bases and the J gene lost 8 bases, with 17 bases spanning the gap. In DNA, the CDR3 is TGCGCCAGCAGCCAAGGGGTGGCTATGGGTACGCAGTATTTT. Translation gives CASSQGVAMGTQYF.

The CDR3 protein is CASSLEGPGTANEKLFF. CDR3 DNA sequence: TGTGCCAGCAGCTTAGAGGGCCCCGGGACGGCGAATGAAAAACTGTTTTTT. The chain links TRBV11-2 to TRBJ1-4, with D perhaps TRBD1 (5 bases). The ends were cut back, 0 bases at V and 5 bases at J, with 16 bases in the middle. Germline lookup yields CDR1 SGHAT and CDR2 FQNNGV. The CDR3 length is 17 residues.

The V and J genes are TRBV2 and TRBJ2-7; the D gene is possibly TRBD2 (6 bases). This CDR3 is 11 amino acids long. Trimming pared 5 bases from V and 6 bases from J, leaving 8 bases between. Germline V gene lookup returns CDR1 SNHLY and CDR2 FYNNEI. The DNA for the CDR3 is TGTGCCAGCAGTTTCGGGGGCGAGCAGTACTTC. Its translation: CASSFGGEQYF.

The chain links TRBV4-1 to TRBJ2-2; D call uncertain. The V gene's germline CDR1 is MGHRA and CDR2 YSYEKL. V lost 0 bases to trimming and J lost 7 bases, with 0 bases between them. This CDR3 has 11 amino acids. As DNA, the CDR3 is TGCGCCAGCAGCCAAGACGGGGAGCTGTTTTTT. This translates into CASSQDGELFF.